A single sample is the source of the 27 T cell receptor beta chains below, sequenced in a study. One entry per CDR3 protein, called by TCRdb with MiXCR from the reads. Of some 5,200 distinct CDR3 sequences listed, just over 9.5% were seen once; the top ten hold 5.4%. The sequenced material came from CD4+ T cells from synovial fluid. Source of these receptors: a human donor with rheumatoid arthritis.

This sequence joins TRBV20-1 and TRBJ2-1; 11 bases are a match to TRBD2. The CDR3 is made up of 15 amino acids. After removal of 6 bases from V and 3 bases from J, the junction contained 7 bases not matched to a gene. From germline, CDR1 is DFQATT and CDR2 SNEGSKA (reference sequence). CDR3 nucleotides: TGCAGTGCATTTCTAGCGGGAGGACACTACAATGAGCAGTTCTTC. It yields the protein CSAFLAGGHYNEQFF.

The chain carries TRBV20-1 and TRBJ1-1, with TRBD1 matching over 7 bases. This CDR3 region has 14 residues. V shed 6 bases, J shed 3 bases, and the junction held 10 bases outside the gene matches. Germline CDR1 DFQATT, CDR2 SNEGSKA (reference sequence). The CDR3 loop is CSADRDSSDTEAFF. As DNA, the CDR3 is TGCAGTGCCGACCGGGACAGTTCCGACACTGAAGCTTTCTTT.

This clonotype was seen ten or more times. The chain recombines TRBV7-3 with TRBJ1-3; 9 bases are a match to TRBD1. The CDR3 totals 14 residues. The germline gives CDR1 SGHTA, CDR2 FQGTGA. With 6 bases clipped from V and 5 bases from J, the junction kept 5 bases outside the gene matches. The CDR3 DNA sequence: TGTGCCAGCAGTCCCGGGACAGGGAGAAACACCATATATTTT. Translated, it gives CASSPGTGRNTIYF.

This clonotype was seen ten or more times. Written as DNA, the CDR3 is TGTGCTAGTGGCCGCCGGGACGGACTAGGGGAGACCCAGTACTTC. Protein sequence: CASGRRDGLGETQYF. This sequence joins TRBV12-5 and TRBJ2-5; 7 bases fit TRBD2. The CDR3 loop spans 15 amino acids. The J segment lost 5 bases and the V segment lost 6 bases, leaving 12 bases of the junction unmatched. CDR1 and CDR2 from the germline V gene are LGHNT and FRNRAP.

This clonotype came up many times. The rearrangement uses TRBV18 and TRBJ2-2; D perhaps matches TRBD1 (5 bases). Trimming stripped 6 bases from V and 6 bases from J, with 23 bases between. The CDR3 runs 17 residues. Looked up from germline, CDR1 is KGHSH and CDR2 is LQKENI. The CDR3 is CASSSHDPQVTPGELFF. CDR3 DNA: TGTGCCAGCTCCTCACACGACCCACAGGTCACGCCCGGGGAGCTGTTTTTT.

This clonotype has a count of ten or more. The J gene is TRBJ1-1, the V gene TRBV18, with no clear D. The CDR3 is made up of 13 amino acids. Trimming left V 0 bases short and J 2 bases short, with 4 bases between. Per the germline V gene, CDR1 is KGHSH and CDR2 is LQKENI. CDR3 in DNA: TGTGCCAGCTCACCACCAGGCAACACTGAAGCTTTCTTT. Protein product: CASSPPGNTEAFF.

This clonotype is termed medium-sized. The chain joins TRBV29-1 to TRBJ1-5; tentatively, D is TRBD1 (6 bases). Germline V gene lookup returns CDR1 SQVTM and CDR2 ANQGSEA. CDR3 size: 12 residues. Trimming cost V 4 bases and J 3 bases, with 7 bases left between them. The CDR3 region is CSVAGDNQPQHF. Written as DNA, the CDR3 is TGCAGCGTTGCAGGGGACAATCAGCCCCAGCATTTT.

There are many counts of this clonotype. The rearrangement links TRBV6-5 to TRBJ2-2; 7 bases line up with TRBD2. The CDR3 length is 15 residues. Germline V gene sequence: CDR1 MNHEY, CDR2 SVGAGI. After removal of 2 bases from V and 6 bases from J, the junction contained 6 bases not matched to a gene. The CDR3 DNA follows: TGTGCCAGCAGTTACAACGCGGGAGTCTCCGGGGAGCTGTTTTTT. Protein product: CASSYNAGVSGELFF.

A few counts support this clonotype. Its ends do not fully match the called genes, so a read error is possible. The gene calls are TRBV18 and TRBJ1-1, with D unclear. Germline CDR1 is KGHSH and CDR2 is LQKENI. The CDR3 contains 16 residues. For the CDR3, the DNA is TGTGCCAGCTCCCTAAATGACTGGGTGGTGAACACCGAAGCTTTCTTT. It yields the protein CASSLNDWVVNTEAFF.

This clonotype has ten or more counts. V is TRBV18 and J is TRBJ1-5; tentative D call: TRBD1 (5 bases). CDR3 length: 16 residues. The germline V gene encodes CDR1 KGHSH and CDR2 LQKENI. Trimming cost V 3 bases and J 4 bases, with 16 bases left between them. The CDR3 region has the DNA TGTGCCAGCTCACCCTTGGATTTGGCAGGGAATCAGCCCCAGCATTTT. This translates into CASSPLDLAGNQPQHF.

This clonotype was picked up many times. The rearrangement joins TRBV10-2 to TRBJ1-6; the match to TRBD1 covers 8 bases. The CDR3 runs 15 residues. J gave up 6 bases and V 6 bases, and 7 bases lay outside the gene matches. Germline V gene sequence: CDR1 WSHSY, CDR2 SAAADI. The CDR3 DNA follows: TGCGCCAGCAGGCCTGGACAGGGTTCTAATTCACCCCTCCACTTT. It translates to CASRPGQGSNSPLHF.

This clonotype was seen many times. The rearrangement links TRBV5-4 to TRBJ2-1; 8 bases map to TRBD2. CDR1 SGHNT and CDR2 YYREEE come from the germline V gene (reference sequence). The length of the CDR3 is 16 residues. Trimming at V came to 1 base and at J to 8 bases, leaving 11 bases not matched to a gene. The CDR3 loop is CASSLSQSGSLYEQFF. The DNA of the CDR3 is TGTGCCAGCAGCTTGAGTCAGAGCGGGAGTCTGTATGAGCAGTTCTTC.

In this sample, this clonotype is medium-sized (0.01 to 0.1%). The J gene is TRBJ2-7, the V gene TRBV2; 10 bases are a match to TRBD1. CDR1 is SNHLY, CDR2 FYNNEI, per germline. This CDR3 is built from 14 residues. After removal of 6 bases from V and 2 bases from J, the junction contained 4 bases not matched to a gene. CDR3 sequence: CASSGQGVTYEQYF. The DNA of the CDR3 is TGTGCCAGCAGCGGACAGGGGGTTACCTACGAGCAGTACTTC.

This clonotype is medium-sized by share. This rearrangement joins TRBV9 to TRBJ2-2; 14 bases line up with TRBD2. The V segment lost 4 bases and the J segment 5 bases; nucleotides outside the gene matches: 7. The CDR3 is made up of 17 amino acids. Germline-derived CDR1 and CDR2 are SGDLS and YYNGEE. The CDR3 sequence: CASSPGLAGVDTGELFF. CDR3 coding DNA: TGTGCCAGCAGCCCGGGACTAGCGGGAGTCGATACCGGGGAGCTGTTTTTT.

This clonotype was seen only a few times. The chain is built from TRBV6-5 and TRBJ1-1; possibly TRBD1 for D (6 bases). The CDR3 loop spans 15 amino acids. CDR1 MNHEY and CDR2 SVGAGI come from the germline V gene. V was trimmed by 11 bases and J by 0 bases, leaving 19 bases between them. CDR3 nucleotide sequence: TGTGCCTCTCGGCTGGGGGCAAATTTGAACACTGAAGCTTTCTTT. Its protein product is CASRLGANLNTEAFF.

This clonotype qualifies as medium-sized. V usage is TRBV5-1 and J usage is TRBJ2-5; 7 bases line up with TRBD1. Germline-derived CDR1 and CDR2 are SGHRS and YFSETQ. This CDR3 has 14 residues. The ends lost 4 bases at V and 4 bases at J; junction bases unmatched: 7. The CDR3 DNA follows: TGCGCCAGCAGCGGGACAGCACAATCAGAGACCCAGTACTTC. Protein sequence: CASSGTAQSETQYF.

This clonotype is categorized as medium-sized. The V gene is TRBV5-4, the J gene TRBJ2-1, with D perhaps TRBD1 (6 bases). Germline V gives CDR1 SGHNT, CDR2 YYREEE (reference sequence). This CDR3 spans 14 amino acids. Trimming took 3 bases from V and 4 from J, leaving 11 bases between them. The CDR3: CASSWADSYNEQFF. The CDR3 DNA follows: TGTGCCAGCAGCTGGGCGGACAGTTACAATGAGCAGTTCTTC.

This clonotype showed up many times. The genes are TRBV20-1 and TRBJ1-5; 7 positions agree with TRBD1. Germline values: CDR1 DFQATT, CDR2 SNEGSKA (reference sequence). The CDR3 covers 18 residues. V lost 1 base and J lost 0; bases outside the gene matches: 12. For the CDR3, the DNA is TGCAGTGCTAGAGCGCCCGGGACAGCTACTGATAGCAATCAGCCCCAGCATTTT. It encodes CSARAPGTATDSNQPQHF.

This clonotype has a handful of counts. This rearrangement joins TRBV18 to TRBJ2-1; weak D call: TRBD1 (5 bases). Germline values: CDR1 KGHSH, CDR2 LQKENI. Trimming removed 2 bases from V and 7 bases from J, with 15 bases in between. This CDR3 is built from 15 residues. The CDR3, as DNA: TGTGCCAGCTCACCAGGGGCCACACAAGGAAATGAGCAGTTCTTC. This sequence encodes CASSPGATQGNEQFF.

This clonotype has a count of ten or more. This sequence joins TRBV29-1 and TRBJ2-7; TRBD2 matches at 9 bases. The CDR3 contains 15 residues. The ends lost 8 bases at V and 2 bases at J; junction bases unmatched: 13. Germline loops: CDR1 SQVTM, CDR2 ANQGSEA. As DNA, the CDR3 is TGCAGCACCGCCTTGGGGGCTAGCGGGACCTACGAGCAGTACTTC. Its translation: CSTALGASGTYEQYF.

This clonotype was seen at least ten times. The V call is TRBV5-1, the J call TRBJ2-1; TRBD2 aligns across 8 bases. The J segment lost 1 base and the V segment lost 1 base, leaving 4 bases of the junction unmatched. Germline V gene sequence: CDR1 SGHRS, CDR2 YFSETQ. There are 16 residues in the CDR3. The CDR3 protein is CASSLQLAASYNEQFF. CDR3 DNA sequence: TGCGCCAGCAGCTTGCAACTAGCGGCATCCTACAATGAGCAGTTCTTC.

This clonotype was detected many times. J is TRBJ2-7 and V is TRBV11-2, with D unclear. The germline V and J ends were trimmed by 4 bases and 2 bases, with 3 bases remaining between them. CDR1 and CDR2 from the germline V gene are SGHAT and FQNNGV. The CDR3 contains 11 residues. DNA of the CDR3: TGTGCCAGCAGCTACACCTACGAGCAGTACTTC. As protein: CASSYTYEQYF.

This clonotype was recorded only once. Possible read error: a much larger clone is one base away. The genes are TRBV7-2 and TRBJ2-7; maybe TRBD2 (5 bases). Germline CDR1 reads SGHTA; CDR2 reads FQGNSA. The CDR3 contains 13 residues. The CDR3 DNA reads TGTGTCAGCAGCTTAGTCAGCGAGGGCGAGCAGTACTTC. Translated, it gives CVSSLVSEGEQYF.

This clonotype was picked up many times. The chain carries TRBV7-2 and TRBJ1-4; D is perhaps TRBD1 (5 bases). The CDR3 covers 14 residues. Trimming removed 2 bases at V and 7 bases at J, with 11 bases between. CDR1 is SGHTA and CDR2 is FQGNSA in the germline V gene. The CDR3 sequence is CASSLSGMSEKLFF. The CDR3 nucleotides are TGTGCCAGCAGCTTATCAGGGATGAGTGAAAAACTGTTTTTT.

This clonotype was seen repeatedly, ten times or more. The CDR3: CASRAWERDNEQFF. In DNA, the CDR3 is TGTGCCAGTAGAGCCTGGGAGCGGGACAATGAGCAGTTCTTC. The chain is built from TRBV19 and TRBJ2-1; possible D gene TRBD2, 6 bases. The V end was cut by 6 bases, the J end by 5 bases, with 14 bases between. In germline, CDR1 is LNHDA, CDR2 SQIVND (reference sequence). This CDR3 spans 14 amino acids.

This clonotype came up many times. The gene calls are TRBV10-1 and TRBJ2-7, with 7 nucleotides matching TRBD1. CDR1 is WNHNN, CDR2 SYGVQD, per germline (reference sequence). The V segment lost 6 bases and the J segment 0 bases; nucleotides outside the gene matches: 8. The CDR3 contains 15 residues. CDR3 amino acids: CASSDGQASSYEQYF. In DNA form, the CDR3 reads TGCGCCAGCAGCGATGGACAGGCGAGCTCCTACGAGCAGTACTTC.

The J gene is TRBJ1-1, the V gene TRBV9, with D hard to call. V gave up 0 bases and J gave up 6 bases, with 12 bases separating them. Germline V lookup: CDR1 SGDLS, CDR2 YYNGEE. CDR3 length equals 14 residues. The CDR3: CASSVGVDSSEAFF. As DNA, the CDR3 is TGTGCCAGCAGCGTAGGGGTAGACTCGTCTGAAGCTTTCTTT.